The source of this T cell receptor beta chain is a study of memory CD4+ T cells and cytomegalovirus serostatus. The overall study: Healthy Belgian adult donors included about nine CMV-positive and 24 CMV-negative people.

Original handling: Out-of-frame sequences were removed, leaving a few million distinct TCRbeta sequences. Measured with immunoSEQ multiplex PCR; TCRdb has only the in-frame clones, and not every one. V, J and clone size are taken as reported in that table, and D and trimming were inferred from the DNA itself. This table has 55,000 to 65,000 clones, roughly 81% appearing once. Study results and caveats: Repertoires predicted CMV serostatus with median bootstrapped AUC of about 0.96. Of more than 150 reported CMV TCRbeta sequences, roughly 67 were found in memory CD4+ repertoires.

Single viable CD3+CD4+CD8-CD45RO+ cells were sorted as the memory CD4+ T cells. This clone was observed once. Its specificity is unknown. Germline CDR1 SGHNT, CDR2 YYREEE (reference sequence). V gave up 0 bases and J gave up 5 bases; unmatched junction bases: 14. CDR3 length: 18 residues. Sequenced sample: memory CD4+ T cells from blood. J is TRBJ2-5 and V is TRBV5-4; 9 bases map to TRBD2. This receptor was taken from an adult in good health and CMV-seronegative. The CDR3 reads CASSLVLGSGSRMETQYF. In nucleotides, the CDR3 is TGTGCCAGCAGCTTGGTATTGGGTAGCGGGAGCCGTATGGAGACCCAGTACTTC.